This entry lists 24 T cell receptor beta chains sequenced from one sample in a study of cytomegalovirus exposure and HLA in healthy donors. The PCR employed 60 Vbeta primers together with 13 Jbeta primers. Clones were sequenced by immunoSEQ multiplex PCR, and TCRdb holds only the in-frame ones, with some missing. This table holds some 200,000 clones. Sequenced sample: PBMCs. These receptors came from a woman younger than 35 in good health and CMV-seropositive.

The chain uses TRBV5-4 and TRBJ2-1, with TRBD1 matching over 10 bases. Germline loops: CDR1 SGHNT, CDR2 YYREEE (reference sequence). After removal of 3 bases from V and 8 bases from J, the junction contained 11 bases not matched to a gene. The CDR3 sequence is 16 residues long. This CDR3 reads CASSSRTGGVWDEQFF. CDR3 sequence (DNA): TGTGCCAGCAGCTCCCGGACAGGGGGGGTGTGGGATGAGCAGTTCTTC.

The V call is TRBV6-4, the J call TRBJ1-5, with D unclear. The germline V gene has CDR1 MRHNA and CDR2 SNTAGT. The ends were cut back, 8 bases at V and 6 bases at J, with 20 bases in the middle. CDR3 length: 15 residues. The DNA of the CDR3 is TGTGCCAGCTCTCGCGGGAGCGGGGAGGGTCAGCCCCAGCATTTT. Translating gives CASSRGSGEGQPQHF.

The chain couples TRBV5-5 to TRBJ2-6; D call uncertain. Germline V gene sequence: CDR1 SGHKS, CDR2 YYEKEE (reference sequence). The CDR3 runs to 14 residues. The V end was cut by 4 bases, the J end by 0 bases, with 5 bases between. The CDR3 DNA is TGTGCCAGCAGCCTAGACTCTGGGGCCAACGTCCTGACTTTC. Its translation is CASSLDSGANVLTF.

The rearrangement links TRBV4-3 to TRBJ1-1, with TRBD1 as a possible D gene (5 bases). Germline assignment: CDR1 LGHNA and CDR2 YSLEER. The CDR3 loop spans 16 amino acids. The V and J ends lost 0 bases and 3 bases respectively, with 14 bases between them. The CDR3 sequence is CASSQESSDSHTEAFF. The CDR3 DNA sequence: TGCGCCAGCAGCCAAGAATCAAGCGACAGCCACACTGAAGCTTTCTTT.

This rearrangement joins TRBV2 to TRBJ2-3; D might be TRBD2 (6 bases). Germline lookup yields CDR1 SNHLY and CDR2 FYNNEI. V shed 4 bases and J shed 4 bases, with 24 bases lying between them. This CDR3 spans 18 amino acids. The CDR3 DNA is TGTGCCAGCAGTGTTCGTGGGTTCCGGGGGAACTCTGCAGATACGCAGTATTTT. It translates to CASSVRGFRGNSADTQYF.

The CDR3 coding sequence is TGTGCCAGCAGCGCCTACCGGGACAGGGGCATCTGGGGGAACTATGGCTACACCTTC. It translates to CASSAYRDRGIWGNYGYTF. The J gene is TRBJ1-2, the V gene TRBV13; 10 nucleotides align to TRBD1. V shed 5 bases and J 2 bases; nucleotides not matched to a gene: 17. The CDR3 covers 19 residues. CDR1 and CDR2 (germline): PRHDT, FYEKMQ (reference sequence).

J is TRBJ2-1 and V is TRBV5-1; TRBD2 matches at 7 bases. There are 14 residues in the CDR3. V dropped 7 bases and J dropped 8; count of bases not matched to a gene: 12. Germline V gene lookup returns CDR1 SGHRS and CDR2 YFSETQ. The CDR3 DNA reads TGCGCCAGCGGGGACTATTCCTCTTTGGATGAGCAGTTCTTC. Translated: CASGDYSSLDEQFF.

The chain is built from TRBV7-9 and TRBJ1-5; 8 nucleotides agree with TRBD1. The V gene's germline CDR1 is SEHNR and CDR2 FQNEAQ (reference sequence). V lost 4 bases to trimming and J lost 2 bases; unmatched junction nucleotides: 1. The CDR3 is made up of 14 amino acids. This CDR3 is CASSSQGGNQPQHF. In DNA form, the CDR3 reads TGTGCCAGCAGCTCACAGGGGGGCAATCAGCCCCAGCATTTT. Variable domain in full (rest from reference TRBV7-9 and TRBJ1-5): DTGVSQNPRHKITKRGQNVTFRCDPISEHNRLYWYRQTLGQGPEFLTYFQNEAQLEKSRLLSDRFSAERPKGSFSTLEIQRTEQGDSAMYLCASSSQGGNQPQHFGDGTRLSIL.

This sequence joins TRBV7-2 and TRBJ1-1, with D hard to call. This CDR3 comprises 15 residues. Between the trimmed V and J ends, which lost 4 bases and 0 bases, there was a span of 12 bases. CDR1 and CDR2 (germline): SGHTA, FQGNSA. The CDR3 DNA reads TGTGCCAGCAGCTGGGGAGGTGACATGAACACTGAAGCTTTCTTT. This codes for CASSWGGDMNTEAFF.

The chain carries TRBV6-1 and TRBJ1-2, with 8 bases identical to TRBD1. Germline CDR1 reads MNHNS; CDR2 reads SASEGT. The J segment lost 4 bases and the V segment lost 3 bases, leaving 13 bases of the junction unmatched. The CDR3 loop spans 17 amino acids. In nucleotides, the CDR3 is TGTGCCAGCAGTGAGGTACACGTCGGGACAGGAAGCTATGGCTACACCTTC. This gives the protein CASSEVHVGTGSYGYTF.

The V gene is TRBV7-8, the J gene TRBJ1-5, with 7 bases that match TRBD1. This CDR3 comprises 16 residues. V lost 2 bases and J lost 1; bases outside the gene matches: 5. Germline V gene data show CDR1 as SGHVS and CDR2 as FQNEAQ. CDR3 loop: CASSLNDRVSNQPQHF. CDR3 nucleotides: TGTGCCAGCAGCTTAAACGACAGGGTGAGCAATCAGCCCCAGCATTTT.

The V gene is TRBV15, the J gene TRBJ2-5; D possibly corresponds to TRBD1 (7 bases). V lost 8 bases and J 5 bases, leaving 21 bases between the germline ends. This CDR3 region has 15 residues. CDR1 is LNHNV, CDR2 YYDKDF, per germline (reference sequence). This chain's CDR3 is CATQQGRGGPETQYF. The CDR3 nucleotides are TGTGCCACCCAACAGGGGAGAGGGGGGCCGGAGACCCAGTACTTC.

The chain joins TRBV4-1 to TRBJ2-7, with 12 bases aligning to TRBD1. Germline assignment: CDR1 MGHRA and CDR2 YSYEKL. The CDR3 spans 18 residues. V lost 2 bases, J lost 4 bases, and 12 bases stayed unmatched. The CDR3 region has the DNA TGCGCCAGCAGCCAAAATGGCCCGACGGGACAGGGGGCTTACGAGCAGTACTTC. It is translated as CASSQNGPTGQGAYEQYF.

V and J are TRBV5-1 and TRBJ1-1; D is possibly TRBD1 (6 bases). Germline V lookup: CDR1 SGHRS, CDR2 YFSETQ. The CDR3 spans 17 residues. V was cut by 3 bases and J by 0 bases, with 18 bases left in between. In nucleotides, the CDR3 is TGCGCCAGCAGCTCGATTGGGCCCGGGACACTGAACACTGAAGCTTTCTTT. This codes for CASSSIGPGTLNTEAFF.

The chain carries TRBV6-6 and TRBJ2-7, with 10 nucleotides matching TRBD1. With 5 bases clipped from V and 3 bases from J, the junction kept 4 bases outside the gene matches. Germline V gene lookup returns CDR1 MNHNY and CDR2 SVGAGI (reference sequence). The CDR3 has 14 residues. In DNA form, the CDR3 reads TGTGCCAGCAGTAAGGGACAGGGGTTCTACGAGCAGTACTTC. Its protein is CASSKGQGFYEQYF.

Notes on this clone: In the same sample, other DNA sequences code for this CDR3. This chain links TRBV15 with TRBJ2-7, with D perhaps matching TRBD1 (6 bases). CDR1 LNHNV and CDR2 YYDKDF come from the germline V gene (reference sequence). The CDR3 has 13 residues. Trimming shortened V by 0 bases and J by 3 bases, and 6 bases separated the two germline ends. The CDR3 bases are TGTGCCACCAGCAGAGACAGGGGCTACGAGCAGTACTTC. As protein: CATSRDRGYEQYF.

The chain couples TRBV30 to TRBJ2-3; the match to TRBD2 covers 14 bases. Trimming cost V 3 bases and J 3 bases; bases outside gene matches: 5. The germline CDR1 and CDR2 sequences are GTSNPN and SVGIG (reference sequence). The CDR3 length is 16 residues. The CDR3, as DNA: TGTGCCTGGAGGACTAGCGGGAGGGCCTTAACAGATACGCAGTATTTT. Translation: CAWRTSGRALTDTQYF.

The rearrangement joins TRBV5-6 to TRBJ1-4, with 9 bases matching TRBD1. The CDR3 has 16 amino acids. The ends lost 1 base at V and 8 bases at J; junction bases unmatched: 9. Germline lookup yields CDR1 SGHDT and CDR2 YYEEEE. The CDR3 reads CASSLRTTGGNEKLFF. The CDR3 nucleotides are TGTGCCAGCAGCTTGAGGACTACAGGGGGCAACGAAAAACTGTTTTTT.

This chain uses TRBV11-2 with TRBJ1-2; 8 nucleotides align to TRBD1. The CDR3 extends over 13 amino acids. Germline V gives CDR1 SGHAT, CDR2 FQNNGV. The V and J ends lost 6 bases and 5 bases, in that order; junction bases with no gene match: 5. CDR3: CASRPGGGYGYTF. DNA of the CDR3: TGTGCCAGCAGACCAGGGGGCGGTTATGGCTACACCTTC.

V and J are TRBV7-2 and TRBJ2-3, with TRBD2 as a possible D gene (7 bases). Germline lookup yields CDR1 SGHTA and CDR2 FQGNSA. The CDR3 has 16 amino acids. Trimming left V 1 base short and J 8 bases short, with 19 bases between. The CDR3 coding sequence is TGTGCCAGCAGCTTAGAAGGACTAGTCGGAGGGGGTACGCAGTATTTT. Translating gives CASSLEGLVGGGTQYF.

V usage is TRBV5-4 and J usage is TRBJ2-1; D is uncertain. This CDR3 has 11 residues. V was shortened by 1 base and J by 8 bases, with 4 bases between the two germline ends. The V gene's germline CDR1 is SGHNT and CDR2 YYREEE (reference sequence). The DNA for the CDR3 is TGTGCCAGCAGCTTGTATCATGAGCAGTTCTTC. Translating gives CASSLYHEQFF.

The CDR3 spells CASSSGTSGPYEQYF. The CDR3 DNA reads TGTGCCAGCAGCTCCGGGACTAGCGGGCCGTACGAGCAGTACTTC. The chain employs TRBV7-9 and TRBJ2-7; 12 nucleotides line up with TRBD2. The junction had 5 bases not matched to a gene; V was cut back by 4 bases and J by 4 bases. This CDR3 spans 15 amino acids. Per germline, CDR1 SEHNR and CDR2 FQNEAQ (reference sequence).

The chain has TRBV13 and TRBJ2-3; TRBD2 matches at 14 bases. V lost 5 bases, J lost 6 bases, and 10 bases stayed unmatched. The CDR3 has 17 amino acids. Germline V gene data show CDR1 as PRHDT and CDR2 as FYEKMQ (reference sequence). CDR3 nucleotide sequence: TGTGCCAGCAGCCGTGATTGGACTAGCGGGGGGCGGGATACGCAGTATTTT. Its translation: CASSRDWTSGGRDTQYF.

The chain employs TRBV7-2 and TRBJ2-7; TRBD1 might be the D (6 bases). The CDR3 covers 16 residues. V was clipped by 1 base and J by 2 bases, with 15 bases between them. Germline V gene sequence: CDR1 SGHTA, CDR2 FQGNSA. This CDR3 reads CASSLGGGASTYEQYF. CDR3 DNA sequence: TGTGCCAGCAGCTTAGGAGGGGGAGCTTCCACCTACGAGCAGTACTTC.